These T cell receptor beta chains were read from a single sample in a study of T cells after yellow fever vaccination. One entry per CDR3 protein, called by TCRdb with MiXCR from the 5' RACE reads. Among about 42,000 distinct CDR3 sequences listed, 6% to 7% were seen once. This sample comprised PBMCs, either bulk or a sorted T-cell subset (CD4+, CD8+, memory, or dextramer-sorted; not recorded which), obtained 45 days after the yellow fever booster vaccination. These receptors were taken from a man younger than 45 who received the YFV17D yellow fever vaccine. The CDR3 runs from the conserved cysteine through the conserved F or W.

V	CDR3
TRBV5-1	CASSLLSSYEQYF
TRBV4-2	CASSRYQVGNQPQHF
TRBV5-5	CASTWTGAEFYEQYF
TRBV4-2	CASSQVSGTLLNEQFF
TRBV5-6	CASSPKTGSGNTIYF
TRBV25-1	CASTTRDRGGNQPQHF
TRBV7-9	CASTTLGETQYF
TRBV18	CASSRVQAFEETQYF
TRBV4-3	CASSQDPGVNAGELFF
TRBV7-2	CASSFGQGTSANYGYTF
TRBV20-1	CSVPATAAQKLFF
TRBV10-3	CAISEGQGNTEAFF
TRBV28	CASSLAGNEQFF
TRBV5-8	CASSLAGREQFF
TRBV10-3	CAISEELTGVAKNIQYF
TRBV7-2	CASSHGDARAQHF
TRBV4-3	CASSQAGQGGPYEQYF